Below are 20 T cell receptor beta chains sequenced from a single sample in a study of blood T cell repertoires in COVID-19. Method: immunoSEQ multiplex PCR; TCRdb's copy keeps in-frame clones and lacks some. The repertoire holds around 260,000 clones, with approximately 87% as singletons. Sequencing was carried out using peripheral blood. These receptors all come from a man between 60 and 75 years old who had recovered from COVID-19.

This chain uses TRBV10-3 with TRBJ2-5; TRBD2 is a possible D gene (6 bases). The CDR3 sequence is 14 residues long. V was trimmed by 0 bases and J by 5 bases, leaving 10 bases between them. The germline gives CDR1 ENHRY, CDR2 SYGVKD. The CDR3 DNA reads TGTGCCATCAGTGAGTCGGGGAGGATGGAGACCCAGTACTTC. Its translation is CAISESGRMETQYF.

The chain carries TRBV15 and TRBJ2-2, with 8 nucleotides matching TRBD2. The germline gives CDR1 LNHNV, CDR2 YYDKDF (reference sequence). V lost 3 bases to trimming and J lost 3 bases; unmatched junction nucleotides: 9. The CDR3 runs 17 residues. CDR3: CATSRTLGGVDTGELFF. CDR3 bases: TGTGCCACCAGCAGGACCCTCGGGGGGGTGGACACCGGGGAGCTGTTTTTT.

The chain has TRBV7-2 and TRBJ2-7; 8 bases fit TRBD2. Germline V gene data show CDR1 as SGHTA and CDR2 as FQGNSA. The trim removed 5 bases at V and 3 bases at J, leaving 6 bases unmatched. This CDR3 spans 14 amino acids. CDR3 coding DNA: TGTGCCAGCAGCACTAGCGGTAATGACTACGAGCAGTACTTC. Translated, it gives CASSTSGNDYEQYF.

This chain's CDR3 is CASGRDTGITNQPQHF. The CDR3 coding sequence is TGTGCTAGTGGTAGGGACACAGGGATCACCAATCAGCCCCAGCATTTT. This sequence joins TRBV12-5 and TRBJ1-5; tentatively, D is TRBD1 (6 bases). In germline, CDR1 is LGHNT, CDR2 FRNRAP. Trimming removed 5 bases from V and 3 bases from J, with 17 bases in between. There are 16 residues in the CDR3. Full variable domain (outside the CDR3, taken from reference TRBV12-5 and TRBJ1-5): DARVTQTPRHKVTEMGQEVTMRCQPILGHNTVFWYRQTMMQGLELLAYFRNRAPLDDSGMPKDRFSAEMPDATLATLKIQPSEPRDSAVYFCASGRDTGITNQPQHFGDGTRLSIL.

The chain couples TRBV3-1 (or the pseudogene TRBV3-2) to TRBJ2-1, with TRBD2 matching 12 bases. Per the germline V gene, CDR1 is LGHDT and CDR2 is YNNKEL (reference sequence). V shed 7 bases, J shed 8 bases, and the junction held 12 bases outside the gene matches. The CDR3 is 16 residues long. This CDR3 is CASKTSGRSIDDEQFF. The CDR3 DNA follows: TGTGCCAGCAAGACTAGCGGGAGAAGTATTGACGATGAGCAGTTCTTC.

The CDR3 DNA reads TGTGCCAGCAGCAAGGCGACAGGGTATAATTCACCCCTCCACTTT. Protein: CASSKATGYNSPLHF. This chain joins TRBV6-5 and TRBJ1-6; 7 nucleotides align to TRBD1. This CDR3 contains 15 residues. The germline V gene has CDR1 MNHEY and CDR2 SVGAGI. The trim removed 6 bases at V and 4 bases at J, leaving 6 bases unmatched.

The DNA of the CDR3 is TGTGCCAGCAGCCAAGTACTAGCGGGAGATACGCAGTATTTT. Translating gives CASSQVLAGDTQYF. This chain joins TRBV3-1 (or the pseudogene TRBV3-2) and TRBJ2-3; 9 nucleotides match TRBD2. V lost 1 base to trimming and J lost 5 bases; unmatched junction nucleotides: 1. Germline V CDR1 and CDR2: LGHDT, YNNKEL (reference sequence). The CDR3 has 14 amino acids.

This clone showed up just a few times. The gene calls are TRBV5-1 and TRBJ1-6; TRBD1 matches at 8 bases. CDR3 length: 14 amino acids. Germline loops: CDR1 SGHRS, CDR2 YFSETQ. V shed 4 bases, J shed 3 bases, and the junction held 0 bases outside the gene matches. DNA of the CDR3: TGCGCCAGCAGCGACAGGGGCTATAATTCACCCCTCCACTTT. This gives the protein CASSDRGYNSPLHF.

Many counts were recorded for this clone. CDR3 in amino acids: CASSQSRGRDGYTF. Here the CDR3 DNA reads TGTGCCAGCAGCCAAAGTAGAGGGAGGGATGGCTACACCTTC. This chain links TRBV3-1 (or the pseudogene TRBV3-2) with TRBJ1-2; D gene unclear. Germline lookup yields CDR1 LGHDT and CDR2 YNNKEL (reference sequence). CDR3 size: 14 residues. The V gene lost 2 bases and the J gene lost 6 bases, with 13 bases spanning the gap.

The rearrangement uses TRBV15 and TRBJ1-3, with D possibly matching TRBD1 (5 bases). This CDR3 is 16 amino acids long. Between the trimmed V and J ends, which lost 3 bases and 3 bases, there was a span of 15 bases. Germline CDR1 is LNHNV and CDR2 is YYDKDF (reference sequence). The CDR3, as DNA: TGTGCCACCAGCAGCCCTGGGGGGGAAGTTGGAAACACCATATATTTT. Amino acid sequence: CATSSPGGEVGNTIYF.

This clone has only one observation. The rearrangement links TRBV3-1 (or the pseudogene TRBV3-2) to TRBJ1-6; no reliable D call. This CDR3 has 16 amino acids. Trimming pared 4 bases from V and 9 bases from J, leaving 19 bases between. Germline lookup yields CDR1 LGHDT and CDR2 YNNKEL (reference sequence). In nucleotides, the CDR3 is TGTGCCAGCAGCCTTCGTTCGGGGAGTGGTGGTTCACCCCTCCACTTT. Translating gives CASSLRSGSGGSPLHF.

The chain links TRBV4-2 to TRBJ1-3, with D perhaps matching TRBD1 (6 bases). CDR1 and CDR2 from the germline V gene are LGHNA and YNFKEQ. The CDR3 loop spans 15 amino acids. V dropped 7 bases and J dropped 0 bases, with 13 bases sitting between them. CDR3 protein: CASTPTGSSGNTIYF. The CDR3 nucleotides are TGTGCCAGCACCCCTACAGGGAGCTCTGGAAACACCATATATTTT.

This clone has only one observation. The chain carries TRBV6-6 and TRBJ2-1; 7 bases align to TRBD1. The J segment lost 6 bases and the V segment lost 6 bases, leaving 11 bases of the junction unmatched. Germline values: CDR1 MNHNY, CDR2 SVGAGI (reference sequence). This CDR3 has 15 residues. CDR3 in DNA: TGTGCCAGCAGACTCGATTTGACAGGGCGCAATGAGCAGTTCTTC. As protein: CASRLDLTGRNEQFF.

The chain combines TRBV18 with TRBJ1-1; D perhaps matches TRBD1 (5 bases). Trimming took off 4 bases at V and 12 bases at J, with 24 bases between the two ends. This CDR3 is 15 amino acids long. In germline, CDR1 is KGHSH, CDR2 LQKENI. This chain's CDR3 is CASSLKPGSGTLPFF. The CDR3 region has the DNA TGTGCCAGCTCACTCAAACCGGGGAGCGGGACCCTTCCTTTCTTT.

The rearrangement uses TRBV30 and TRBJ2-2; D not certain. This CDR3 comprises 13 residues. V dropped 1 base and J dropped 1 base, with 4 bases sitting between them. The germline V gene has CDR1 GTSNPN and CDR2 SVGIG (reference sequence). The CDR3 here is CAWSAGNTGELFF. As DNA, the CDR3 is TGTGCCTGGAGTGCCGGGAACACCGGGGAGCTGTTTTTT.

This clone was picked up one time. The chain links TRBV6-5 to TRBJ2-7, with D possibly TRBD2 on 5 matching bases. The germline V gene encodes CDR1 MNHEY and CDR2 SVGAGI. The CDR3 contains 15 residues. The germline V and J ends were trimmed by 5 bases and 2 bases, with 16 bases remaining between them. The DNA for the CDR3 is TGTGCCAGCAGTCACCCGGACGGGAAAACCTACGAGCAGTACTTC. This encodes CASSHPDGKTYEQYF.

V gene TRBV6-5 combines with J gene TRBJ1-1; possibly TRBD1 for D (6 bases). The V gene lost 0 bases and the J gene lost 4 bases, with 6 bases spanning the gap. Germline values: CDR1 MNHEY, CDR2 SVGAGI. The CDR3 runs 13 residues. The CDR3 DNA sequence: TGTGCCAGCAGTTACTCAGGGGGCACTGAAGCTTTCTTT. Translation: CASSYSGGTEAFF.

This clone has more than one count but fewer than ten. The chain couples TRBV24-1 to TRBJ2-2, with TRBD2 matching 15 bases. Per the germline V gene, CDR1 is KGHDR and CDR2 is SFDVKD. Losses at the gene ends were 4 bases for V and 8 bases for J; bases not matched to a gene: 13. This CDR3 comprises 19 residues. CDR3 region: CATSDAGTSGRLTRGELFF. CDR3 coding DNA: TGTGCCACCAGTGACGCAGGGACTAGCGGGAGGCTTACGAGGGGGGAGCTGTTTTTT.

The chain is built from TRBV7-2 and TRBJ2-1, with 12 bases identical to TRBD2. Germline loops: CDR1 SGHTA, CDR2 FQGNSA. The CDR3 runs to 15 residues. Trimming cost V 3 bases and J 4 bases; bases outside gene matches: 1. The CDR3 region has the DNA TGTGCCAGCAGCTTGACTAGCGGGGGTTACAATGAGCAGTTCTTC. It is translated as CASSLTSGGYNEQFF.

The V call is TRBV7-9, the J call TRBJ2-3, with TRBD1 identical over 8 bases. V lost 11 bases to trimming and J lost 3 bases; unmatched junction nucleotides: 10. CDR3 length: 14 amino acids. Germline-derived CDR1 and CDR2 are SEHNR and FQNEAQ (reference sequence). The CDR3 DNA reads as TGTGCCGGGGAAGACAGGGGAAGGACAGATACGCAGTATTTT. It yields the protein CAGEDRGRTDTQYF.